A single sample is the source of the 9 T cell receptor beta chains below, sequenced in a study of regulatory T cells in long-lasting Graves disease. The time point is: newly diagnosed GD, antithyroid drugs for less than 3 months. The TCR library was made from RNA that had been extracted from PBMCs in TRIzol. To make TCR beta libraries, researchers used iRepertoire HTBI primers and Arm-PCR of CDR3 regions. TCRdb analysed the multiplex PCR reads with MiXCR anew, one entry per CDR3 protein. The sample has fewer than 650,000 distinct CDR3 sequences, roughly 16% seen once. In addition, the sample was reused for a study of T cells in Graves' hyperthyroidism and ophthalmopathy.

Here the sequenced sample was peripheral blood mononuclear cells (PBMCs), taken at new diagnosis, from a patient treated with antithyroid drugs. The receptor source for this set is a woman under 40 with Graves disease.

The chain combines TRBV7-2 with TRBJ2-3; 11 bases map to TRBD2. The CDR3 has 17 residues. V lost 4 bases, J lost 0 bases, and 6 bases stayed unmatched. Germline V gives CDR1 SGHTA, CDR2 FQGNSA. Here the CDR3 reads CASSYRLAGPSTDTQYF. In DNA form, the CDR3 reads TGTGCCAGCAGCTACCGACTAGCGGGACCCAGCACAGATACGCAGTATTTT.

The chain recombines TRBV19 with TRBJ2-5; TRBD1 matches 11 bases. The CDR3 has 15 amino acids. Looked up from germline, CDR1 is LNHDA and CDR2 is SQIVND (reference sequence). The V segment lost 7 bases and the J segment 3 bases; nucleotides outside the gene matches: 7. The DNA for the CDR3 is TGTGCCAGTACCGAAATGGGACAGGGGGAAGAGACCCAGTACTTC. This gives the protein CASTEMGQGEETQYF.

Concerning this clonotype: This sequence may be a read error, since a much larger clone differs from it by one base. V and J are TRBV7-2 and TRBJ2-5; weak D call: TRBD1 (6 bases). CDR3 size: 14 residues. Germline CDR1 and CDR2: SGHTA and FQGNSA. The CDR3 reads CAGSLGGQGQTQYF. The CDR3 DNA is TGTGCCGGCAGCTTAGGTGGGCAGGGGCAGACCCAGTACTTC.

V is TRBV20-1 and J is TRBJ2-1, with TRBD2 as a possible D gene (7 bases). V gave up 5 bases and J gave up 2 bases, with 16 bases separating them. The CDR3 has 15 residues. Germline CDR1 DFQATT, CDR2 SNEGSKA (reference sequence). DNA for the CDR3: TGCAGTGCTGAGGGGGGGACTGGCGCCTACAATGAGCAGTTCTTC. Residues: CSAEGGTGAYNEQFF.

The rearrangement links TRBV28 to TRBJ1-3; D unclear. The germline CDR1 and CDR2 sequences are MDHEN and SYDVKM. With 2 bases removed from V and 3 bases from J, the gap between germline ends came to 11 bases. The CDR3 runs to 15 residues. The chain's CDR3 is CASSLGRSDGNTIYF. The CDR3 region has the DNA TGTGCCAGCAGTTTAGGGAGGAGTGATGGAAACACCATATATTTT.

The gene calls are TRBV20-1 and TRBJ2-1; 9 bases match TRBD1. The germline gives CDR1 DFQATT, CDR2 SNEGSKA (reference sequence). The CDR3 has 15 amino acids. After removal of 6 bases from V and 5 bases from J, the junction contained 11 bases not matched to a gene. DNA for the CDR3: TGCAGTGCGGTTCCGGGACAGGGACTAAACAATGAGCAGTTCTTC. Protein sequence: CSAVPGQGLNNEQFF.

A remark on this clonotype: Its ends do not fully match the called genes, so a read error is possible. The chain carries TRBV20-1 and TRBJ2-2; D may match TRBD1 or TRBD2 (5 bases each). Germline V CDR1 and CDR2: DFQATT, SNEGSKA (reference sequence). The CDR3 is 17 residues long. This CDR3 reads CSARELGDPTNTGEPFF. CDR3 nucleotide sequence: TGCAGTGCTAGAGAGTTGGGGGACCCCACCAACACCGGGGAGCCGTTTTTT.

The table lists this clonotype with a few counts. CDR3 amino acids: CATGRTGQNTQYF. The CDR3 region has the DNA TGTGCCACCGGGAGGACAGGGCAGAATACGCAGTATTTT. V is TRBV5-6 and J is TRBJ2-3; possible D gene TRBD1, 8 bases. CDR1 is SGHDT, CDR2 YYEEEE, per germline. V was shortened by 9 bases and J by 7 bases, with 18 bases between the two germline ends. The CDR3 covers 13 residues.

This clonotype was seen many times. The rearrangement joins TRBV30 to TRBJ2-2; no definite D call. Per the germline V gene, CDR1 is GTSNPN and CDR2 is SVGIG (reference sequence). With 2 bases removed from V and 4 bases from J, the gap between germline ends came to 17 bases. This CDR3 spans 16 amino acids. The CDR3 coding sequence is TGTGCCTGGAGTTTGTTATCGGCGGCCTTCACCGGGGAGCTGTTTTTT. Amino acid sequence: CAWSLLSAAFTGELFF.